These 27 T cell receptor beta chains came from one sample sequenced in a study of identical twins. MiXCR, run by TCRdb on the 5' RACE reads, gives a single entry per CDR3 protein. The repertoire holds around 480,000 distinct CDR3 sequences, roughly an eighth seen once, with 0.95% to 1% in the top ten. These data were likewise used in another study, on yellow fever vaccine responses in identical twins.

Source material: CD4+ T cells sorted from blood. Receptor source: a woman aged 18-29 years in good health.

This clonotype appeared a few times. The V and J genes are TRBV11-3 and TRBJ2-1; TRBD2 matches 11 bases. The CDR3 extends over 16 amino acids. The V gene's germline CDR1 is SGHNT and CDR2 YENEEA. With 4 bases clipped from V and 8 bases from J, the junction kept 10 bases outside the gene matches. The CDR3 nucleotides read TGTGCCAGCAGCTCAAGGCTAGCGGGAGGTCATCATGAGCAGTTCTTC. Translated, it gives CASSSRLAGGHHEQFF. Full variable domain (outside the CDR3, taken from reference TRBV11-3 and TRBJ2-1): EAGVVQSPRYKIIEKKQPVAFWCNPISGHNTLYWYLQNLGQGPELLIRYENEEAVDDSQLPKDRFSAERLKGVDSTLKIQPAELGDSAVYLCASSSRLAGGHHEQFFGPGTRLTVL.

The CDR3 sequence: CASDITETQYF. DNA of the CDR3: TGTGCCAGCGACATTACGGAGACCCAGTACTTC. V is TRBV7-9 and J is TRBJ2-5; D unclear. The V gene's germline CDR1 is SEHNR and CDR2 FQNEAQ (reference sequence). The CDR3 is 11 amino acids. V was pared by 8 bases and J by 5 bases, with 9 bases between.

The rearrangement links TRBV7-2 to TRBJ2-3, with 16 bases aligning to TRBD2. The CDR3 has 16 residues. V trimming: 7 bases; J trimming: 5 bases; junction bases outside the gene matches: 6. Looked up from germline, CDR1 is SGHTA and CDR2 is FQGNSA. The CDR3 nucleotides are TGTGCCAGCAAAAAGGGACTAGCGGGGGGGATAGATACGCAGTATTTT. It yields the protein CASKKGLAGGIDTQYF.

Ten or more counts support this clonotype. The CDR3 DNA reads TGCAGTGCTAGTAAGACTTACGAAGGAGAGCAGTACTTC. It translates to CSASKTYEGEQYF. The chain joins TRBV20-1 to TRBJ2-7; D is unclear. The germline CDR1 and CDR2 sequences are DFQATT and SNEGSKA (reference sequence). The CDR3 extends over 13 amino acids. V was shortened by 3 bases and J by 7 bases, with 16 bases between the two germline ends.

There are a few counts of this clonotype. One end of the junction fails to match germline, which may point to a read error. The CDR3 reads CASSLDGGDTLLF. CDR3 in DNA: TGTGCCAGCAGCCTGGATGGTGGTGACACCTTGCTTTTC. The chain couples TRBV7-9 to TRBJ2-7; no reliable D call. The germline gives CDR1 SEHNR, CDR2 FQNEAQ (reference sequence). This CDR3 has 13 amino acids.

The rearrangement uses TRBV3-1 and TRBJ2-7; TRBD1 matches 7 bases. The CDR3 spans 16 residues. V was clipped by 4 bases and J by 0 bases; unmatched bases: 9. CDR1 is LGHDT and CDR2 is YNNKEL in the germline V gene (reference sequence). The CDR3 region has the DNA TGTGCCAGCAGCCGAGGAACAACAGGGGTCTCCTACGAGCAGTACTTC. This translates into CASSRGTTGVSYEQYF.

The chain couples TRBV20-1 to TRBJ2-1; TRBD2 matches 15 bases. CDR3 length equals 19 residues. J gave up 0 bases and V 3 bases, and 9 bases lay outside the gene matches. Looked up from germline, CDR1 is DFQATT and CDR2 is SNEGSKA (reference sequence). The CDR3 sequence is CSASDWTSGRANSYNEQFF. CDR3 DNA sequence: TGCAGTGCTAGCGATTGGACTAGCGGGAGGGCCAACTCCTACAATGAGCAGTTCTTC.

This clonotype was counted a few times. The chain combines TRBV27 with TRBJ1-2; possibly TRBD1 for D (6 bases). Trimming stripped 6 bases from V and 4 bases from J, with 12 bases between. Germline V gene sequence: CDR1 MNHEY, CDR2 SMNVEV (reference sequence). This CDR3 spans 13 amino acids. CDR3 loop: CASRAQGTYGYTF. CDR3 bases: TGTGCCAGCAGAGCACAGGGTACCTATGGCTACACCTTC.

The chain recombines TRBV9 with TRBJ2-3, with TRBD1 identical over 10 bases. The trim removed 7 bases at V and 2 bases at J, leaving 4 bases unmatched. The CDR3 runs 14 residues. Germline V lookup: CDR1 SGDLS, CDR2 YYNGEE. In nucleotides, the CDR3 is TGTGCCAGCGGTAGACAGGGGGCCACAGATACGCAGTATTTT. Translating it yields CASGRQGATDTQYF.

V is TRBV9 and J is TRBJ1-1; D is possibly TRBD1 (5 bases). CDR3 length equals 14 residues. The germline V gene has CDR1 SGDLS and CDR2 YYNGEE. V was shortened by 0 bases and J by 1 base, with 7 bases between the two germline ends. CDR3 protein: CASSVVGENTEAFF. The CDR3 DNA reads TGTGCCAGCAGCGTAGTAGGGGAGAACACTGAAGCTTTCTTT.

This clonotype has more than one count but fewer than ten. CDR3 bases: TGTGCCAGCAGCGTAGGCACGGGGTCCTCCTACGAGCAGTACTTC. Its translation: CASSVGTGSSYEQYF. The chain has TRBV9 and TRBJ2-7; the D gene is possibly TRBD2 (5 bases). The CDR3 is made up of 15 amino acids. With 0 bases removed from V and 0 bases from J, the gap between germline ends came to 10 bases. Germline CDR1 is SGDLS and CDR2 is YYNGEE.

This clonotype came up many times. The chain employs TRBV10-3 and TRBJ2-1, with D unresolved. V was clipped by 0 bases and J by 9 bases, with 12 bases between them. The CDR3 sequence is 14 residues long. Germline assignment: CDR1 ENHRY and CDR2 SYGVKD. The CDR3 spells CAISESKDGVEQFF. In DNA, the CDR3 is TGTGCCATCAGTGAGTCGAAGGACGGTGTTGAGCAGTTCTTC.

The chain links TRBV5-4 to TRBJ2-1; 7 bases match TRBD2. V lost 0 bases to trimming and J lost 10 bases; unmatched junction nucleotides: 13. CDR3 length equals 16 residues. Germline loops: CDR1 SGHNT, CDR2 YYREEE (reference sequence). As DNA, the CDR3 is TGTGCCAGCAGCTTGGCCACTAATAGGCGGGGGAAGGAGCAGTTCTTC. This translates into CASSLATNRRGKEQFF.

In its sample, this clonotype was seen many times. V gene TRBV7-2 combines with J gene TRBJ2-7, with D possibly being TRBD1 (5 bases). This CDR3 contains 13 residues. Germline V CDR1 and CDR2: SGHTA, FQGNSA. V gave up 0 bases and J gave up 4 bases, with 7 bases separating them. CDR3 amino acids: CASSLAPGYEQYF. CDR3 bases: TGTGCCAGCAGCTTAGCCCCAGGGTACGAGCAGTACTTC. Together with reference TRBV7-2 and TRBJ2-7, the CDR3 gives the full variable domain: GAGVSQSPSNKVTEKGKDVELRCDPISGHTALYWYRQSLGQGLEFLIYFQGNSAPDKSGLPSDRFSAERTGGSVSTLTIQRTQQEDSAVYLCASSLAPGYEQYFGPGTRLTVT.

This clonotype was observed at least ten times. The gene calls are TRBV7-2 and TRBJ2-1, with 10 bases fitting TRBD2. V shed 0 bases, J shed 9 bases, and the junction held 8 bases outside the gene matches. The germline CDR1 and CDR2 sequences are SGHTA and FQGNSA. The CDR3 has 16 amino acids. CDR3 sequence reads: CASSLARSGGASEQFF. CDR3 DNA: TGTGCCAGCAGCTTAGCGAGGAGCGGGGGGGCGTCTGAGCAGTTCTTC.

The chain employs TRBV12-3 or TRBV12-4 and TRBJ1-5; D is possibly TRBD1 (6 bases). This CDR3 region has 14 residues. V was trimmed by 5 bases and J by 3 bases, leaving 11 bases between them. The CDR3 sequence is CASSHGQSNQPQHF. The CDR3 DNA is TGTGCCAGCAGTCACGGACAGTCCAATCAGCCCCAGCATTTT.

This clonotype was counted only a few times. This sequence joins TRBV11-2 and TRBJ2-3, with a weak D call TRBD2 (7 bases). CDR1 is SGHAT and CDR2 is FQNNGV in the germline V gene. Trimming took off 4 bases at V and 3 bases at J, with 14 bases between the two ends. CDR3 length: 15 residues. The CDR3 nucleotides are TGTGCCAGCAGCTACGGGGGGCGGGGGACAGATACGCAGTATTTT. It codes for CASSYGGRGTDTQYF.

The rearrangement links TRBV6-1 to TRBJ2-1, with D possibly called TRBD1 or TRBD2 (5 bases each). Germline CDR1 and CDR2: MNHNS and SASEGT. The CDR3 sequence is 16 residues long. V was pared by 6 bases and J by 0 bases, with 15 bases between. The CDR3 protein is CASSAWWGTSYNEQFF. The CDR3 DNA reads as TGTGCCAGCAGCGCATGGTGGGGGACCTCCTACAATGAGCAGTTCTTC.

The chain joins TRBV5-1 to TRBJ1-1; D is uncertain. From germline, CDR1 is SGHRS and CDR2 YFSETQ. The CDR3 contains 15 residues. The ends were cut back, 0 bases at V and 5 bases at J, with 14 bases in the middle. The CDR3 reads CASSLDGIRVTEAFF. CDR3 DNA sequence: TGCGCCAGCAGCTTGGATGGGATCCGGGTAACTGAAGCTTTCTTT.

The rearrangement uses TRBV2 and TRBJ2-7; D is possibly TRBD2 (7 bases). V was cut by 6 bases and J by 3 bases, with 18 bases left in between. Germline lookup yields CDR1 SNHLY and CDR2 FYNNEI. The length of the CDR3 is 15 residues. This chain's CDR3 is CASSSRSGGHYEQYF. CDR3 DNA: TGTGCCAGCAGCTCGCGGTCCGGGGGGCACTACGAGCAGTACTTC.

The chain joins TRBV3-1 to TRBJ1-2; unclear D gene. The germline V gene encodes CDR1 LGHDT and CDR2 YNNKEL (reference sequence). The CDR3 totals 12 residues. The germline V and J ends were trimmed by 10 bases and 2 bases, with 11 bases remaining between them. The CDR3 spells CATKRRNYGYTF. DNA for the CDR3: TGTGCCACCAAACGACGGAACTATGGCTACACCTTC.

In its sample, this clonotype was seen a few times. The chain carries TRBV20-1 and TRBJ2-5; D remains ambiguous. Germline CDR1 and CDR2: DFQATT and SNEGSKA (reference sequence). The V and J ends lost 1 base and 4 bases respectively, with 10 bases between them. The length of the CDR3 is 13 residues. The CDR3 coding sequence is TGCAGTGCTAGAGGAGTGGCCGGAGAGACCCAGTACTTC. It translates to CSARGVAGETQYF.

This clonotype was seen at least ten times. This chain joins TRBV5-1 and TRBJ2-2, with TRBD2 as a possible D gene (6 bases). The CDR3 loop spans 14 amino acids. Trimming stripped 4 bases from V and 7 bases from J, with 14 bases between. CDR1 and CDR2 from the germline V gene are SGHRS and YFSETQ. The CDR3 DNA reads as TGCGCCAGCAGCCTCGGGACTCCTGGCGGGGAGCTGTTTTTT. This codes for CASSLGTPGGELFF.

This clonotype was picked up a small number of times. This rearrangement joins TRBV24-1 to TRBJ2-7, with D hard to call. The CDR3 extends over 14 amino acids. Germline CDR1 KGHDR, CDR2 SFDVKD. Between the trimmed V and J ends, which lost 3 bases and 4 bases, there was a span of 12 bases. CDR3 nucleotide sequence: TGTGCCACCAGTGATAGGACGGAGTCTTACGAGCAGTACTTC. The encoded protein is CATSDRTESYEQYF.

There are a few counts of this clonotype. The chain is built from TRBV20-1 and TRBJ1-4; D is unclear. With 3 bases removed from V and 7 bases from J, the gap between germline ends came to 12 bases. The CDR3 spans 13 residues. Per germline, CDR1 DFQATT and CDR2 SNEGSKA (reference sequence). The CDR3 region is CSASSGKGEKLFF. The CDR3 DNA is TGCAGTGCTAGTTCGGGAAAGGGTGAAAAACTGTTTTTT.

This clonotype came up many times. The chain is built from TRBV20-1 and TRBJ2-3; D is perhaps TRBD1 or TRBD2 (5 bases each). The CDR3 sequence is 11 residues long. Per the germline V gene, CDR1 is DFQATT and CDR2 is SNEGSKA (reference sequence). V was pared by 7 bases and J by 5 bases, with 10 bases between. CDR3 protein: CSVGAGDTQYF. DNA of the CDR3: TGCAGTGTCGGGGCAGGAGATACGCAGTATTTT.

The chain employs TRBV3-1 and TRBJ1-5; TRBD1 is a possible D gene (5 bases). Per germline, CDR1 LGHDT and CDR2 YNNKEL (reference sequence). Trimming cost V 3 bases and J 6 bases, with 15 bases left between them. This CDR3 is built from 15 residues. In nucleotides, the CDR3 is TGTGCCAGCAGCCAGGATTCGGCGGGGGGTCAGCCCCAGCATTTT. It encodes CASSQDSAGGQPQHF.